This TCR beta chain comes out of a study of blood T cells in healthy people across ages. Findings and caveats of the study: Diversity of TCR beta per million T cells declined in a roughly linear way with age.

Next came a second PCR, run for roughly 6 to 11 cycles, which used a sample-barcoded 5' primer along with a J-beta primer mix. Each of the cDNA molecules was tagged by a template-switch adaptor with 12 random nucleotides. Using its own MiXCR run on the 5' RACE reads, TCRdb lists one record per CDR3 protein. In the table there are about 640,000 distinct CDR3 sequences, roughly three fifths of which are singletons. This clonotype was seen a handful of times. The antigen is unknown. This CDR3 is 14 amino acids long. Germline values: CDR1 MNHEY, CDR2 SVGEGT. The sample consisted of blood. This receptor was obtained from a man aged 55 to 70 in good health. The chain employs TRBV6-2 or TRBV6-3 and TRBJ2-7; D gene uncertain. The DNA end lines up better with TRBJ2-5; the J call may be wrong. CDR3 loop: CASSYDVGLETQYF. The CDR3 nucleotides are TGTGCCAGCAGTTACGACGTGGGGTTGGAGACCCAGTACTTC.